This T cell receptor beta chain was obtained from a study of CD4+ T cells in melanoma. In the case of this clone: Its matching antigen is unknown.

Study conclusions and caveats: CD8+ T cell, macrophage and B cell function reportedly correlated with neoantigen-specific CD4+ T cells. Reportedly, melanoma neoantigen-specific CD4+ T cells showed varied differentiation states.

Germline V gene lookup returns CDR1 SEHNR and CDR2 FQNEAQ (reference sequence). The J segment lost 0 bases and the V segment lost 5 bases, leaving 3 bases of the junction unmatched. The CDR3 extends over 14 amino acids. The method was immunoSEQ multiplex PCR; TCRdb's version includes in-frame clones alone and lacks a portion of them. In the table there are roughly 110,000 clones, 92% of which are singletons. Sequencing was carried out using peripheral blood. The chain links TRBV7-9 to TRBJ1-1, with 7 bases matching TRBD1. The sequence was obtained from a human donor with melanoma. In DNA, the CDR3 is TGTGCCAGCAGCCTAGGGACAGTGAACACTGAAGCTTTCTTT. Its translation is CASSLGTVNTEAFF.